These 20 T cell receptor beta chains were all obtained from the same sample, sequenced in a study of cytomegalovirus exposure and HLA in healthy donors. PCR involved 60 Vbeta and 13 Jbeta primers. Sequencing was performed with immunoSEQ multiplex PCR; in TCRdb, only in-frame clones are kept and a portion is missing. The profile shows approximately 170,000 clones, about 70% of them singletons. The sample was PBMCs. These receptors were collected from a woman aged 18-29 years in good health and CMV-seropositive.

The chain is built from TRBV4-1 and TRBJ2-1; 14 bases agree with TRBD2. The length of the CDR3 is 18 residues. The junction had 9 bases not matched to a gene; V was cut back by 2 bases and J by 6 bases. Germline-derived CDR1 and CDR2 are MGHRA and YSYEKL. The chain's CDR3 is CASSQTTQTSGRANEQFF. DNA of the CDR3: TGCGCCAGCAGCCAAACCACTCAGACTAGCGGGAGGGCCAATGAGCAGTTCTTC.

This chain connects TRBV2 to TRBJ1-1, with D perhaps TRBD1 (5 bases). Germline CDR1 is SNHLY and CDR2 is FYNNEI. V gave up 7 bases and J gave up 9 bases, with 21 bases separating them. The CDR3 has 14 amino acids. The CDR3 loop is CASTPGGTSWQAFF. CDR3 DNA sequence: TGTGCCAGCACCCCGGGGGGGACCTCCTGGCAAGCTTTCTTT.

This clone has just one count. The V and J genes are TRBV7-6 and TRBJ2-7; the match to TRBD1 covers 10 bases. Germline loops: CDR1 SGHVS, CDR2 FNYEAQ. Losses at the gene ends were 1 base for V and 4 bases for J; bases not matched to a gene: 7. This CDR3 contains 16 residues. CDR3 in DNA: TGTGCCAGCAGCTTAGGACGGACAGGGGGTGGATACGAGCAGTACTTC. Translated: CASSLGRTGGGYEQYF.

In this sample, this clone turned up a few times. The chain joins TRBV7-3 to TRBJ2-1, with 11 nucleotides matching TRBD2. The V gene's germline CDR1 is SGHTA and CDR2 FQGTGA. The CDR3 consists of 16 residues. Germline trimming cut 5 bases from V and 5 bases from J; bases unmatched to any gene: 8. This CDR3 is CASSPRGTSGNNEQFF. The CDR3 DNA is TGTGCCAGCAGCCCCCGCGGGACTAGCGGAAACAATGAGCAGTTCTTC.

A few counts support this clone. V usage is TRBV7-9 and J usage is TRBJ1-1; D is perhaps TRBD1 (5 bases). V was cut by 6 bases and J by 7 bases, with 18 bases left in between. The CDR3 loop spans 14 amino acids. Germline-derived CDR1 and CDR2 are SEHNR and FQNEAQ (reference sequence). The chain's CDR3 is CASRQTGGGDEAFF. In DNA form, the CDR3 reads TGTGCCAGCAGACAAACGGGGGGAGGTGATGAAGCTTTCTTT.

V is TRBV10-3 and J is TRBJ2-1; a possible D gene is TRBD2 (6 bases). This CDR3 comprises 12 residues. The germline V gene has CDR1 ENHRY and CDR2 SYGVKD. Between the trimmed V and J ends, which lost 4 bases and 10 bases, there was a span of 11 bases. The CDR3 reads CAISGLVTEQFF. Written as DNA, the CDR3 is TGTGCCATCAGTGGACTAGTAACCGAGCAGTTCTTC.

This chain links TRBV30 with TRBJ1-4, with D possibly TRBD1 on 5 matching bases. CDR1 is GTSNPN and CDR2 is SVGIG in the germline V gene (reference sequence). CDR3 length equals 14 residues. The V and J ends lost 8 bases and 0 bases respectively, with 13 bases between them. The DNA of the CDR3 is TGTGCCGGGCAACAGGCCGCAACTAATGAAAAACTGTTTTTT. Protein sequence: CAGQQAATNEKLFF.

This clone was detected a few times. This chain connects TRBV7-6 to TRBJ2-7; possible D gene TRBD2, 5 bases. CDR3 length: 13 amino acids. The V gene's germline CDR1 is SGHVS and CDR2 FNYEAQ. V lost 4 bases and J lost 3, with 10 bases in between. The CDR3 DNA reads as TGTGCCAGCAGCTCCGGACTGATCTACGAGCAGTACTTC. Amino acids: CASSSGLIYEQYF.

The chain couples TRBV21-1 to TRBJ1-1; whether TRBD1, the table's D call, matches the DNA was not checked. TRBV21-1 is noted as a pseudogene. The CDR3 runs to 16 residues. The CDR3 DNA follows: TGTGCCAGCAGCAAAGGAGACAGGGCCATGAACACTGAAGCTTTCTTT. Protein sequence: CASSKGDRAMNTEAFF.

V usage is TRBV29-1 and J usage is TRBJ1-3; no firm D call. Trimming removed 7 bases from V and 2 bases from J, with 12 bases in between. The CDR3 length is 13 residues. Germline CDR1 is SQVTM and CDR2 is ANQGSEA. Here the CDR3 reads CSAGVQAGNTIYF. CDR3 coding DNA: TGCAGCGCAGGTGTCCAGGCTGGAAACACCATATATTTT. The full variable domain, in which reference TRBV29-1 and TRBJ1-3 provide the parts outside the CDR3, is SAVISQKPSRDICQRGTSLTIQCQVDSQVTMMFWYRQQPGQSLTLIATANQGSEATYESGFVIDKFPISRPNLTFSTLTVSNMSPEDSSIYLCSAGVQAGNTIYFGEGSWLTVV.

The rearrangement uses TRBV5-6 and TRBJ2-3; D is ambiguous. The CDR3 totals 14 residues. Trimming shortened V by 1 base and J by 2 bases, and 8 bases separated the two germline ends. The germline CDR1 and CDR2 sequences are SGHDT and YYEEEE. The CDR3 region has the DNA TGTGCCAGCAGCTTGTATCGGTCCACAGATACGCAGTATTTT. Amino acid sequence: CASSLYRSTDTQYF.

The V and J genes are TRBV5-1 and TRBJ2-7; a weak D match, TRBD1 (5 bases). The CDR3 length is 13 residues. CDR1 and CDR2 from the germline V gene are SGHRS and YFSETQ. Trimming took off 5 bases at V and 6 bases at J, with 15 bases between the two ends. The CDR3 sequence: CASSPQGSREQYF. CDR3 coding DNA: TGCGCCAGCAGTCCCCAGGGATCCCGCGAGCAGTACTTC.

CDR3 sequence: CASSLRGTSGNEQYF. The CDR3 bases are TGTGCCAGCAGCTTGAGGGGGACTAGCGGCAACGAGCAGTACTTC. The chain carries TRBV5-6 and TRBJ2-7; 11 bases fit TRBD2. This CDR3 has 15 amino acids. The V segment lost 1 base and the J segment 5 bases; nucleotides outside the gene matches: 5. Germline V gene data show CDR1 as SGHDT and CDR2 as YYEEEE. The variable domain in full, with the rest retrieved from reference TRBV5-6 and TRBJ2-7, is DAGVTQSPTHLIKTRGQQVTLRCSPKSGHDTVSWYQQALGQGPQFIFQYYEEEERQRGNFPDRFSGHQFPNYSSELNVNALLLGDSALYLCASSLRGTSGNEQYFGPGTRLTVT.

This clone was detected only once. The genes are TRBV5-1 and TRBJ1-1; a possible D gene is TRBD1 (6 bases). CDR3 length: 13 amino acids. The germline gives CDR1 SGHRS, CDR2 YFSETQ. Trimming took 7 bases from V and 0 from J, leaving 10 bases between them. The CDR3 loop reads CASQTGLNTEAFF. CDR3 DNA: TGCGCCAGCCAAACAGGGTTGAACACTGAAGCTTTCTTT.

J is TRBJ1-2 and V is TRBV28, with D unclear. Germline CDR1 and CDR2: MDHEN and SYDVKM. The length of the CDR3 is 14 residues. With 6 bases removed from V and 4 bases from J, the gap between germline ends came to 15 bases. CDR3 residues: CASRRQAVSYGYTF. The CDR3 nucleotides read TGTGCCAGCAGAAGACAAGCCGTTAGCTATGGCTACACCTTC.

V usage is TRBV11-2 and J usage is TRBJ2-2; 15 nucleotides agree with TRBD2. The V and J ends lost 5 bases and 3 bases, in that order; junction bases with no gene match: 7. Germline V gene sequence: CDR1 SGHAT, CDR2 FQNNGV. The CDR3 length is 18 residues. CDR3 loop: CASSHGTSGRFHTGELFF. The CDR3 DNA follows: TGTGCCAGCAGCCATGGGACTAGCGGGAGGTTTCACACCGGGGAGCTGTTTTTT. The full variable domain, rest sourced from reference TRBV11-2 and TRBJ2-2, is EAGVAQSPRYKIIEKRQSVAFWCNPISGHATLYWYQQILGQGPKLLIQFQNNGVVDDSQLPKDRFSAERLKGVDSTLKIQPAKLEDSAVYLCASSHGTSGRFHTGELFFGEGSRLTVL.

Here the CDR3 DNA reads TGTGCCAGCTCACCGGGAGGGCGATCCTACGAGCAGTACTTC. Protein product: CASSPGGRSYEQYF. The chain couples TRBV18 to TRBJ2-7, with 7 bases aligning to TRBD2. The CDR3 is made up of 14 amino acids. The germline CDR1 and CDR2 sequences are KGHSH and LQKENI. Trimming took 3 bases from V and 1 from J; bases not matched to a gene: 3.

The rearrangement links TRBV10-2 to TRBJ1-5, with D possibly TRBD1 on 5 matching bases. The CDR3 contains 15 residues. Germline CDR1 reads WSHSY; CDR2 reads SAAADI. With 9 bases removed from V and 1 base from J, the gap between germline ends came to 16 bases. The chain's CDR3 is CASMRGAGSNQPQHF. The DNA for the CDR3 is TGCGCCAGTATGCGAGGGGCGGGAAGCAATCAGCCCCAGCATTTT.

This clone was recorded a few times. The chain uses TRBV5-6 and TRBJ2-7, with D perhaps matching TRBD1 (6 bases). Deletions cut 2 bases from V and 0 bases from J, with 9 bases between. CDR3 length: 14 amino acids. The germline V gene encodes CDR1 SGHDT and CDR2 YYEEEE. CDR3 nucleotide sequence: TGTGCCAGCAGCTTCTGGACAGCCTCCTACGAGCAGTACTTC. Protein: CASSFWTASYEQYF.

There are a few counts of this clone. The J gene is TRBJ2-3, the V gene TRBV28; TRBD2 is a possible D gene (6 bases). CDR3 size: 13 residues. Germline CDR1 is MDHEN and CDR2 is SYDVKM. Trimming left V 5 bases short and J 9 bases short, with 15 bases between. The CDR3 loop reads CASSLRDSQTQYF. DNA of the CDR3: TGTGCCAGCAGTCTACGGGACTCCCAAACGCAGTATTTT.